The 22 T cell receptor beta chains listed next were all sequenced from one sample in a study of Graves' ophthalmopathy and Graves' hyperthyroidism. Amplifying from RNA transcripts, the study obtained TCR beta CDR3 regions. RT-PCR with HTBI primers came first, then second-round multiplex PCR. TCRdb called the multiplex PCR reads again in MiXCR, with one record for every CDR3 protein. The sample includes approximately 1.2 million distinct CDR3 sequences, about 35% seen only once; the top ten take 11%. Specimen: peripheral blood or thyroid tissue (not recorded which). These receptors came from an adult man with Graves' hyperthyroidism.

V gene TRBV6-5 combines with J gene TRBJ1-5; D may be TRBD1 (5 bases). Germline V lookup: CDR1 MNHEY, CDR2 SVGAGI. V was shortened by 0 bases and J by 9 bases, with 9 bases between the two germline ends. The CDR3 contains 13 residues. CDR3 bases: TGTGCCAGCAGTTACTCTAAGGGGCGGCCCCAGCATTTT. This sequence encodes CASSYSKGRPQHF.

This clonotype came up many times. The CDR3 reads CASSSMSGGGYTF. The CDR3 DNA follows: TGTGCCAGCAGCTCGATGTCGGGGGGTGGCTACACCTTC. This chain joins TRBV7-2 and TRBJ1-2, with D possibly matching TRBD1 (5 bases). Trimming took off 4 bases at V and 7 bases at J, with 13 bases between the two ends. The V gene's germline CDR1 is SGHTA and CDR2 FQGNSA. This CDR3 has 13 amino acids.

This sequence joins TRBV28 and TRBJ2-7, with TRBD1 matching over 7 bases. The CDR3 covers 14 residues. J gave up 4 bases and V 7 bases, and 10 bases lay outside the gene matches. Germline assignment: CDR1 MDHEN and CDR2 SYDVKM. The CDR3 protein is CASKKGDRTYEQYF. DNA of the CDR3: TGTGCCAGCAAAAAAGGGGACAGAACATACGAGCAGTACTTC.

This clonotype came up many times. This chain links TRBV12-3 or TRBV12-4 with TRBJ1-5; D may be TRBD1 (5 bases). The CDR3 totals 17 residues. V was trimmed by 2 bases and J by 4 bases, leaving 18 bases between them. The CDR3 DNA reads as TGTGCCAGCAGTTTACGCTCCGGGTACGGGACTAATCAGCCCCAGCATTTT. The encoded protein is CASSLRSGYGTNQPQHF.

The chain employs TRBV27 and TRBJ1-2; D is undetermined. V was clipped by 5 bases and J by 4 bases, with 14 bases between them. Germline V lookup: CDR1 MNHEY, CDR2 SMNVEV (reference sequence). The CDR3 contains 14 residues. The CDR3 DNA reads as TGTGCCAGCAGTCACCCCGGATATGGCTATGGCTACACCTTC. It encodes CASSHPGYGYGYTF.

On this clonotype: No conserved phenylalanine or tryptophan is present at the end of the CDR3, so a read error is the likely explanation. The DNA is omitted, as the CDR3 cannot be located on it reliably, and the CDR3 follows TCRdb's listing. This chain uses TRBV7-9 with TRBJ1-4. The CDR3 is 8 amino acids long, termini counted. Germline CDR1 and CDR2: SEHNR and FQNEAQ (reference sequence). The CDR3 sequence is CASSPKIY.

This clonotype came up many times. This chain links TRBV7-2 with TRBJ2-2; no clear D. Trimming pared 3 bases from V and 6 bases from J, leaving 8 bases between. The germline gives CDR1 SGHTA, CDR2 FQGNSA. This CDR3 has 13 amino acids. CDR3 sequence (DNA): TGTGCCAGCAGCTTTCCCGCGGCCGGGGAGCTGTTTTTT. Translation: CASSFPAAGELFF.

This clonotype has just a few counts. The V gene is TRBV6-1, the J gene TRBJ1-1; TRBD1 might be the D (6 bases). Germline CDR1 is MNHNS and CDR2 is SASEGT. This CDR3 comprises 14 residues. Trimming shortened V by 6 bases and J by 4 bases, and 15 bases separated the two germline ends. The CDR3 DNA reads as TGTGCCAGCAGCGCAACAGGGTTGGGCACTGAAGCTTTCTTT. Translating it yields CASSATGLGTEAFF.

This clonotype was recorded many times. CDR3 amino acids: CASSHGGDYEQYF. The CDR3 bases are TGTGCCAGCAGCCATGGTGGGGACTACGAGCAGTACTTC. The chain carries TRBV11-2 and TRBJ2-7; no clear D gene. From germline, CDR1 is SGHAT and CDR2 FQNNGV. This CDR3 is built from 13 residues. With 5 bases removed from V and 3 bases from J, the gap between germline ends came to 11 bases.

The DNA of the CDR3 is TGCGCCAGCAGCCAAGAATGGGGGGGCTCCTACGAGCAGTACTTC. Translated: CASSQEWGGSYEQYF. The J gene is TRBJ2-7, the V gene TRBV4-3; 7 bases are a match to TRBD2. Germline loops: CDR1 LGHNA, CDR2 YSLEER. The CDR3 has 15 residues. With V trimmed by 0 bases and J by 0 bases, 2 bases remained unmatched.

This clonotype was seen once. CDR3 residues: CSVWRDGGYTF. The CDR3 nucleotides read TGCAGCGTTTGGCGGGACGGGGGCTACACCTTC. The rearrangement joins TRBV29-1 to TRBJ1-2, with D perhaps matching TRBD1 (5 bases). Trimming left V 5 bases short and J 8 bases short, with 12 bases between. The germline CDR1 and CDR2 sequences are SQVTM and ANQGSEA. This CDR3 contains 11 residues.

In this sample, this clonotype turned up many times. The chain recombines TRBV7-2 with TRBJ2-7, with D possibly being TRBD2 (5 bases). Trimming shortened V by 4 bases and J by 3 bases, and 13 bases separated the two germline ends. This CDR3 has 14 residues. Germline values: CDR1 SGHTA, CDR2 FQGNSA. The CDR3 DNA reads as TGTGCCAGCAGCTCGCGCGGGTCCTACTACGAGCAGTACTTC. This gives the protein CASSSRGSYYEQYF.

This chain joins TRBV2 and TRBJ1-1, with D maybe TRBD1 (5 bases). The germline V and J ends were trimmed by 3 bases and 3 bases, with 14 bases remaining between them. CDR3 length equals 15 residues. Per the germline V gene, CDR1 is SNHLY and CDR2 is FYNNEI. The CDR3 loop reads CASSDREGYDTEAFF. CDR3 nucleotide sequence: TGTGCCAGCAGTGATAGGGAGGGGTACGACACTGAAGCTTTCTTT.

The rearrangement uses TRBV10-3 and TRBJ1-4; D may be TRBD1 (6 bases). The length of the CDR3 is 13 residues. With 10 bases removed from V and 4 bases from J, the gap between germline ends came to 13 bases. CDR1 and CDR2 (germline): ENHRY, SYGVKD. CDR3 sequence: CARGTNNNEKLFF. CDR3 nucleotides: TGTGCCAGGGGGACAAACAATAATGAAAAACTGTTTTTT.

This clonotype was picked up many times. The chain links TRBV6-6 to TRBJ2-6; TRBD1 aligns across 9 bases. Germline CDR1 and CDR2: MNHNY and SVGAGI (reference sequence). This CDR3 region has 15 residues. V was clipped by 8 bases and J by 1 base; unmatched bases: 3. Here the CDR3 reads CASETGGSGANVLTF. The CDR3 DNA reads as TGTGCCAGCGAGACAGGGGGATCTGGGGCCAACGTCCTGACTTTC.

This clonotype has ten or more counts. V is TRBV2 and J is TRBJ1-6; the match to TRBD1 covers 7 bases. V gave up 7 bases and J gave up 7 bases; unmatched junction bases: 7. The germline gives CDR1 SNHLY, CDR2 FYNNEI. This CDR3 has 14 amino acids. CDR3 DNA: TGTGCCAGCATTCCGGGACAGCACAATTCACCCCTCCACTTT. Translated, it gives CASIPGQHNSPLHF.

In this sample, this clonotype turned up many times. The V and J genes are TRBV7-8 and TRBJ2-5, with unresolved D. V dropped 8 bases and J dropped 3 bases, with 16 bases sitting between them. The germline V gene encodes CDR1 SGHVS and CDR2 FQNEAQ. This CDR3 comprises 14 residues. CDR3 in amino acids: CASGRGSNEETQYF. The CDR3, as DNA: TGTGCCAGCGGCAGAGGTAGCAATGAAGAGACCCAGTACTTC.

In regard to this clonotype: This may arise from a read error, as a much more abundant clone is one base away. The V call is TRBV11-2, the J call TRBJ1-6; possibly TRBD1 for D (6 bases). CDR1 is SGHAT, CDR2 FQNNGV, per germline. This CDR3 spans 15 amino acids. V lost 4 bases to trimming and J lost 5 bases, with 12 bases between them. The CDR3 bases are TGTGCCAGCAGCTGCCCGGACAGTAATAATTCACCCCTCCACTTT. This encodes CASSCPDSNNSPLHF.

This clonotype is labeled as medium-sized. This chain links TRBV2 with TRBJ2-7; the match to TRBD1 covers 7 bases. The CDR3 consists of 15 residues. The junction had 10 bases not matched to a gene; V was cut back by 5 bases and J by 3 bases. Germline assignment: CDR1 SNHLY and CDR2 FYNNEI. In DNA form, the CDR3 reads TGTGCCAGCAGTCGACCGACAGGGCAGGACTACGAGCAGTACTTC. Amino acids: CASSRPTGQDYEQYF. Full variable domain (missing parts from reference TRBV2 and TRBJ2-7): EPEVTQTPSHQVTQMGQEVILRCVPISNHLYFYWYRQILGQKVEFLVSFYNNEISEKSEIFDDQFSVERPDGSNFTLKIRSTKLEDSAMYFCASSRPTGQDYEQYFGPGTRLTVT.

The genes are TRBV4-1 and TRBJ1-1; tentative D call: TRBD1 (5 bases). Trimming left V 3 bases short and J 0 bases short, with 14 bases between. This CDR3 spans 16 amino acids. Germline V gene lookup returns CDR1 MGHRA and CDR2 YSYEKL. CDR3 DNA sequence: TGCGCCAGCAGCCACATTCAGACAGTCTTGAACACTGAAGCTTTCTTT. Translation: CASSHIQTVLNTEAFF.

This clonotype was detected many times. CDR3 loop: CSARSPGQSNTEAFF. In DNA form, the CDR3 reads TGCAGTGCTAGATCTCCGGGACAGTCGAACACTGAAGCTTTCTTT. The chain combines TRBV20-1 with TRBJ1-1; 7 bases agree with TRBD1. The CDR3 contains 15 residues. The J segment lost 1 base and the V segment lost 2 bases, leaving 7 bases of the junction unmatched. Germline loops: CDR1 DFQATT, CDR2 SNEGSKA (reference sequence).

This clonotype was counted a single time. J is TRBJ1-1 and V is TRBV5-1; perhaps TRBD1 as D (5 bases). This CDR3 region has 17 residues. V was clipped by 8 bases and J by 1 base, with 24 bases between them. Germline loops: CDR1 SGHRS, CDR2 YFSETQ. CDR3 sequence: CASHSGILGISNTEAFF. The CDR3 DNA follows: TGCGCCAGTCATTCAGGGATCCTCGGGATCTCGAACACTGAAGCTTTCTTT.